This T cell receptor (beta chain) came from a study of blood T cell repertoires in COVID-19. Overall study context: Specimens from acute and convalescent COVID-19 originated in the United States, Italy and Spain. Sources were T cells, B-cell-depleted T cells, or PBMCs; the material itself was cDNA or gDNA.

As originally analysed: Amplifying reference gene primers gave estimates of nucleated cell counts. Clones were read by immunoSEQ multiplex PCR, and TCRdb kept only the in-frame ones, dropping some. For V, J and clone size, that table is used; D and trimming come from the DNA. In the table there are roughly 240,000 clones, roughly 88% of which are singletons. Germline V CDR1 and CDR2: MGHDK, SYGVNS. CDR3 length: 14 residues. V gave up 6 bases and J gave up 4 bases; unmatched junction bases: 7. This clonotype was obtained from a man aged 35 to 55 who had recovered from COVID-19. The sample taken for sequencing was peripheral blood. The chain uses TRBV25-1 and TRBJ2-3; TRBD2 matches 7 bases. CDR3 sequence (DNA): TGTGCCAGCAGCGTCCTACGGGGGGCAGATACGCAGTATTTT. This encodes CASSVLRGADTQYF.